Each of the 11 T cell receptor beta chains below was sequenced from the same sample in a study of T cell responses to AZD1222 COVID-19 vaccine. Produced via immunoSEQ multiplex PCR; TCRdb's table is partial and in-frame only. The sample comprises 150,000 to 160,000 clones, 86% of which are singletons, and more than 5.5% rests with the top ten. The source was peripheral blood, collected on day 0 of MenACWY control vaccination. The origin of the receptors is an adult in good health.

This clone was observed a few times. In DNA form, the CDR3 reads TGTGCCAGCAGTCCCTGGGGGCAGGGCAATCAGCCCCAGCATTTT. This translates into CASSPWGQGNQPQHF. The chain joins TRBV6-5 to TRBJ1-5; TRBD1 might be the D (6 bases). The germline V gene has CDR1 MNHEY and CDR2 SVGAGI. The V and J ends lost 5 bases and 2 bases respectively, with 13 bases between them. The CDR3 runs 15 residues.

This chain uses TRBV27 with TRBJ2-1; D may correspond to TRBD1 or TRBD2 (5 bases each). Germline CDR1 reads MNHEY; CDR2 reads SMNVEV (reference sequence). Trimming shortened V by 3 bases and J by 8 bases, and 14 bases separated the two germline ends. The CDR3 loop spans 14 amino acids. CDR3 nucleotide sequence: TGTGCCAGCAGTTTGGGGGTTGTGGTTGATGAGCAGTTCTTC. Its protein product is CASSLGVVVDEQFF.

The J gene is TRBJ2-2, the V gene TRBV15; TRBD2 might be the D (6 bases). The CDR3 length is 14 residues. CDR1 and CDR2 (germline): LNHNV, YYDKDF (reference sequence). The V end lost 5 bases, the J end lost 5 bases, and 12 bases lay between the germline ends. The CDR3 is CATSFGGTTGELFF. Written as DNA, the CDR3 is TGTGCCACCAGCTTCGGCGGGACTACCGGGGAGCTGTTTTTT.

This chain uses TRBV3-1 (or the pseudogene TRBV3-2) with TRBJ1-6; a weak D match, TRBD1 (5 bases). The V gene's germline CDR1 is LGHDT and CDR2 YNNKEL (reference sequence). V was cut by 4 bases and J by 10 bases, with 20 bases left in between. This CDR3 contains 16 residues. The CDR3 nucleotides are TGTGCCAGCAGCCGGTCGGGAGGGCAGGGTTTCTCACCCCTCCACTTT. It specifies CASSRSGGQGFSPLHF.

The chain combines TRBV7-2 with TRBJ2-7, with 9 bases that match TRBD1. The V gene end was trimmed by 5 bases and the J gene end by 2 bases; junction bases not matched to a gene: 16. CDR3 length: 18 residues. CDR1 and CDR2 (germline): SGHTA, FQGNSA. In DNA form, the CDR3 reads TGTGCCAGCAGCCCAACGCGAATCGGGACAGGGAGGACCTACGAGCAGTACTTC. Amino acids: CASSPTRIGTGRTYEQYF.

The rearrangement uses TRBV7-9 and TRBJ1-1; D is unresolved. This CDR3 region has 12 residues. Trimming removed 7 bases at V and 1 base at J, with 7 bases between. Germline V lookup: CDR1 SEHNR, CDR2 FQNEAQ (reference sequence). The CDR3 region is CASMDGNTEAFF. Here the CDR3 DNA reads TGTGCCAGCATGGACGGGAACACTGAAGCTTTCTTT. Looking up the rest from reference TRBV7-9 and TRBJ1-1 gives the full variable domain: DTGVSQNPRHKITKRGQNVTFRCDPISEHNRLYWYRQTLGQGPEFLTYFQNEAQLEKSRLLSDRFSAERPKGSFSTLEIQRTEQGDSAMYLCASMDGNTEAFFGQGTRLTVV.

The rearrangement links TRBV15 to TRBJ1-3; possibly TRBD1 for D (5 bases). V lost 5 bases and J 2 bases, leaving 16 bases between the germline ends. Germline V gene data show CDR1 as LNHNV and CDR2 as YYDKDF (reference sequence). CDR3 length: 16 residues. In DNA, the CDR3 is TGTGCCACCAGCTCCAGGGCGGGGTTGGCTGGAAACACCATATATTTT. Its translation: CATSSRAGLAGNTIYF.

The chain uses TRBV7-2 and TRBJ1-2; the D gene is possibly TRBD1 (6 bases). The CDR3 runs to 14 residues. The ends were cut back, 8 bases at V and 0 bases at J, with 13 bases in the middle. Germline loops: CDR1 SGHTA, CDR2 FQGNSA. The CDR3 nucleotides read TGTGCCAGCTCCCTGGGACACACTAACTATGGCTACACCTTC. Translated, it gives CASSLGHTNYGYTF.

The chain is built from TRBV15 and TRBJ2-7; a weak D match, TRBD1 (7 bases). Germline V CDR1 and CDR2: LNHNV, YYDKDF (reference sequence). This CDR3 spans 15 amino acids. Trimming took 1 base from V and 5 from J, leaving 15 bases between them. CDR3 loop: CATSRAGQGGHEQYF. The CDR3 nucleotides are TGTGCCACCAGCAGAGCCGGGCAGGGGGGACACGAGCAGTACTTC. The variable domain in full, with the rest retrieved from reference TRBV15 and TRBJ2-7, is DAMVIQNPRYQVTQFGKPVTLSCSQTLNHNVMYWYQQKSSQAPKLLFHYYDKDFNNEADTPDNFQSRRPNTSFCFLDIRSPGLGDTAMYLCATSRAGQGGHEQYFGPGTRLTVT.

This CDR3 reads CASSLSTVMNTEAFF. CDR3 DNA: TGTGCCAGCAGCTTGTCCACAGTAATGAACACTGAAGCTTTCTTT. The chain employs TRBV5-5 and TRBJ1-1; D ambiguous. The V end was cut by 1 base, the J end by 0 bases, with 10 bases between. Germline CDR1 SGHKS, CDR2 YYEKEE (reference sequence). The CDR3 is 15 residues long.

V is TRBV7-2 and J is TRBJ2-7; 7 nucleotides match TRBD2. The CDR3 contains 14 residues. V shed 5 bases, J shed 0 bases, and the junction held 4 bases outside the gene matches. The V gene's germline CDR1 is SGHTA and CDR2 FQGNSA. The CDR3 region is CASSLSGNSYEQYF. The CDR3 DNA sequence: TGTGCCAGCAGCCTCAGCGGGAACTCCTACGAGCAGTACTTC.